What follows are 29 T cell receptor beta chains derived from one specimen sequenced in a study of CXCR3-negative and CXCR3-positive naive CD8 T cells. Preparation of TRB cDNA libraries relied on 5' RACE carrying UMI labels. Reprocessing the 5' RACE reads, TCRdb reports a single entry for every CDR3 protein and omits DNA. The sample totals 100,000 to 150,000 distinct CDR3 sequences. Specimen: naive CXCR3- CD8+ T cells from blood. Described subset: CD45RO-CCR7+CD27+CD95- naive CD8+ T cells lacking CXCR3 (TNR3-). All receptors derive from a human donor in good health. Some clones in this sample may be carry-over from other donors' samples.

CDR3 sequence: CASSQPLTGPTPHEQYF. The rearrangement joins TRBV11-2 to TRBJ2-7; the D gene TCRdb calls, TRBD1, cannot be checked with no DNA. Per the germline V gene, CDR1 is SGHAT and CDR2 is FQNNGV. The CDR3 runs 17 residues.

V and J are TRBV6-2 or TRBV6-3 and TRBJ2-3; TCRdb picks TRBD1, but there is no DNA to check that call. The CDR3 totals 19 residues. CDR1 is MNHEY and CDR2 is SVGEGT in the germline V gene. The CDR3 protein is CASSYSHGGTATSTDTQYF.

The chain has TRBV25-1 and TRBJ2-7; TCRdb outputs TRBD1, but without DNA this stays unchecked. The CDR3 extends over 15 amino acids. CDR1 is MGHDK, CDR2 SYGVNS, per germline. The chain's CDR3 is CASSPKPGQIYEQYF.

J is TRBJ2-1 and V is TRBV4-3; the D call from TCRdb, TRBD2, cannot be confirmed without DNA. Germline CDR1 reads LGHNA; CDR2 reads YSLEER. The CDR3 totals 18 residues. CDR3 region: CASSQEPAGTSGWNEQFF.

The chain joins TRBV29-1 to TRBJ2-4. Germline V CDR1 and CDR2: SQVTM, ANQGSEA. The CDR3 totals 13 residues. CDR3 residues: CSVEVIGKNIQYF.

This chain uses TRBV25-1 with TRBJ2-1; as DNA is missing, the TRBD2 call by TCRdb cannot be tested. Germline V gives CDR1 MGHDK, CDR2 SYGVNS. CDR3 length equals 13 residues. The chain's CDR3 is CASSQTSINEQFF.

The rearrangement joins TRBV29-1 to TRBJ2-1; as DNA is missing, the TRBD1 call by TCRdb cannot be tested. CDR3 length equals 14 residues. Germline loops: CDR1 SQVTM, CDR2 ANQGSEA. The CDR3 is CSALTGARYNEQFF.

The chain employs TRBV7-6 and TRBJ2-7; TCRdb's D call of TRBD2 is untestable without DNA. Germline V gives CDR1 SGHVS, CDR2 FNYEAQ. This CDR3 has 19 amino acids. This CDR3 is CASSATPGLADHSSYEQYF.

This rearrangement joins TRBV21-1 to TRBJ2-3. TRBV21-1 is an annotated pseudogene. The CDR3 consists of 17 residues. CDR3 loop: CASRKDFALSVTDTQYF.

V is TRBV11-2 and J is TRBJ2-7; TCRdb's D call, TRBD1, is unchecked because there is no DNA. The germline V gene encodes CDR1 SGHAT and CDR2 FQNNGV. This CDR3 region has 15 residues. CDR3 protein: CASSPSGRRGDEQYF.

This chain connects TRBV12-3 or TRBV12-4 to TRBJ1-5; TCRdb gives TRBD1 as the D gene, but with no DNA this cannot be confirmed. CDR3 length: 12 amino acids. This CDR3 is CASNQGGGPQHF.

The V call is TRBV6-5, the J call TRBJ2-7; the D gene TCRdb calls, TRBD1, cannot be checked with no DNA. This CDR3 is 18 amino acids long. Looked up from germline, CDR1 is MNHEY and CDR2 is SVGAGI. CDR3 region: CASSSHHPDRGSSYEQYF.

The CDR3: CASSLLPAGDQETQYF. This sequence joins TRBV12-3 or TRBV12-4 and TRBJ2-5; without DNA, the TCRdb call of TRBD2 cannot be checked. CDR3 length: 16 residues.

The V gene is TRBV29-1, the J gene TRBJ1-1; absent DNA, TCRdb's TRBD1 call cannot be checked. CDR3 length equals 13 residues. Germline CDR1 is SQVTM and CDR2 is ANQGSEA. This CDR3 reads CSVGGVLWTEAFF.

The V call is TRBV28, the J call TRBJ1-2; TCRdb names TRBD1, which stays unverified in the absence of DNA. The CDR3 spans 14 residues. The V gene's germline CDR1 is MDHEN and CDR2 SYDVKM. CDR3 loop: CASSSYRAPNGYTF.

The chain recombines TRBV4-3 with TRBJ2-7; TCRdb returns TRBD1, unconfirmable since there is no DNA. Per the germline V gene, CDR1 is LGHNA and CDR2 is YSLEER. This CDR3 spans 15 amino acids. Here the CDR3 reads CASGQGGTGGYEQYF.

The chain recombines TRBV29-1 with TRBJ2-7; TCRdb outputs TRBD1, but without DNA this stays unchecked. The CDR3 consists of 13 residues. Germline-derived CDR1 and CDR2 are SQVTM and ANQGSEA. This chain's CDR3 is CSVPGQGALEQYF.

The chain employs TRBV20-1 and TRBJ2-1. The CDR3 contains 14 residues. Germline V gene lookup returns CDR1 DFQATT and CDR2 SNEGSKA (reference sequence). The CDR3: CSARNPSSYNEQFF.

CDR3 protein: CASSLSGGGGTYEQYF. The rearrangement joins TRBV27 to TRBJ2-7; checking the TCRdb D call of TRBD2 is not possible without DNA. The CDR3 totals 16 residues. Per germline, CDR1 MNHEY and CDR2 SMNVEV (reference sequence).

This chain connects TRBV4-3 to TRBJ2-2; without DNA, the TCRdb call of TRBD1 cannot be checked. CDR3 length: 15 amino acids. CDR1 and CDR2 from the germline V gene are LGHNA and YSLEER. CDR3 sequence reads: CASSQDPIGNGELFF.

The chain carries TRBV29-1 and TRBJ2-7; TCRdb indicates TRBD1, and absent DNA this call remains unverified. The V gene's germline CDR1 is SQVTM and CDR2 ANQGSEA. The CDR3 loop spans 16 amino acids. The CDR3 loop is CSVGEIGTGVAYEQYF.

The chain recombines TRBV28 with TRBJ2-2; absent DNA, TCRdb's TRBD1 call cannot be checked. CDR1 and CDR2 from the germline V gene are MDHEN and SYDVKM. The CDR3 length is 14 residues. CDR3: CASSLRRGTGELFF.

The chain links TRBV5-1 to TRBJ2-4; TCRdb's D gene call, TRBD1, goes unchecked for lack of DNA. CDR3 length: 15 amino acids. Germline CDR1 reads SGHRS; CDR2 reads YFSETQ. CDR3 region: CASSGTGSAKNIQYF.

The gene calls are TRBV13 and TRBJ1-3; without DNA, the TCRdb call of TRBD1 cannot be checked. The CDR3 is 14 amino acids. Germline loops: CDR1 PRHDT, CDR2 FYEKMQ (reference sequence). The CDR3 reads CASSLVAGGNTIYF.

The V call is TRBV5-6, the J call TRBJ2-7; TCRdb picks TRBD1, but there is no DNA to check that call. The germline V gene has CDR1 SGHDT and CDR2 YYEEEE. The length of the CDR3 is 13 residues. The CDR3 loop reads CASSGWGGREQYF.

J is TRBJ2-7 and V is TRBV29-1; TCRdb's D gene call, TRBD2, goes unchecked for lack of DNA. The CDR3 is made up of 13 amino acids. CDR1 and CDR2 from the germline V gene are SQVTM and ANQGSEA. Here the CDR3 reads CSVGGLDIYEQYF.

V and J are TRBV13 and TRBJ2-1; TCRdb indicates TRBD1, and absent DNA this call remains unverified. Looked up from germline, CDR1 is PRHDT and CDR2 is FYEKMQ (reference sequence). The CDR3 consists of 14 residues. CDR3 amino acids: CASSPEQDWDEQFF.

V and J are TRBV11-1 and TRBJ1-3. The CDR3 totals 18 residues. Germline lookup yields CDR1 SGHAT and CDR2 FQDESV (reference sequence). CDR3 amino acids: CASSNYWTAGYSGNTIYF.

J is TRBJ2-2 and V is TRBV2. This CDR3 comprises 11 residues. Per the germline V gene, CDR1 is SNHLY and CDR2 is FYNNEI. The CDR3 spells CASSEPGELFF.